This T cell receptor (beta chain) was sequenced in a study of memory CD4+ T cells and cytomegalovirus serostatus (dated by TCRdb to the late 2010s). The study in broad terms: The 35 or so healthy Belgian adults in the cohort included 9 who were CMV seropositive and approximately 25 who were CMV seronegative. To replicate a published TCR-based CMV serostatus classifier, the study sequenced CD4+ memory TCRbeta repertoires from a Belgian cohort whose cytomegalovirus serostatus was known. Summary of the overall study and its limitations: On the Belgian cohort, the classifier built on the original framework reached a median bootstrapped AUC of roughly 0.94, with a 95% CI of 0.76-1.00. The results were interpreted as suggesting that the CMV-associated TCR signature is mostly present in the CD4+ memory repertoire. Only CD4+CD45RO+ memory cells were sequenced, unlike the original study, which covered naive and memory CD4+ and CD8+ populations. Among the 150 to 200 previously reported CMV-associated TCRbeta sequences, 67 showed up in the CD4+ memory repertoires, with each one found in between one and five individuals. For predicting CMV serostatus, the median bootstrapped AUC was 0.95 using the original framework and around 0.9 using a US-trained random forest.

Reading from cysteine to phenylalanine, the CDR3 counts 18 amino acids. Of all the DNA, just the CDR3 is kept, 54 bases in frame from base 1. The junction carries 16 bases between V and J, which are trimmed by 0 bases and 1 base respectively. The germline V gene provides CDR1 MGHRA and CDR2 YSYEKL. Single viable CD3+CD4+CD8-CD45RO+ cells were sorted as memory CD4+ T cells on a FACSAria II. To determine CMV serostatus, a Roche Elecsys assay was used that detects serum IgG against CMV pp150, pp28, p38 and p52. Once the samples were thawed, total CD4+ T cells were enriched through positive selection using CD4 magnetic microbeads. The samples came from a different study that was designed specifically to examine the CD4+ T cell memory repertoire. Peripheral blood mononuclear cells were isolated and cryopreserved according to standard operating procedures, and serum was stored at -80 degrees C. CD3-PerCP (BW264/56), CD4-APC (RPA-T4), CD45RO-PE (UCHT1) and CD8-Pacific Orange (3B5) antibodies were used for staining, and non-viable cells were excluded with Sytox blue.

Genomic DNA was extracted from sorted cells with the Quick-DNA Microprep Kit. Amplification of TCRbeta DNA was done with the immunoSEQ hsTCRbeta kit, following the protocol from the manufacturer. TCRbeta libraries were sequenced on an Illumina MiSeq instrument. The study's own analysis went as follows. Once out-of-frame sequences had been removed, a few million distinct TCRbeta sequences were left, which works out to an average of around 70,000 per individual. Each individual was scored by the count of roughly 160 previously reported CMV-associated TCRbeta sequences and the total productive distinct TCRbeta count. A beta-binomial model was reimplemented in Python, and scikit-learn random forests with default parameters were trained on data from the US cohort. On the Belgian cohort, classifier performance was reported as the median AUC, along with percentile confidence intervals, across 10,000 bootstrap iterations. As stored in TCRdb, this immuneACCESS dataset retains in-frame rearrangements with V and J assigned. A fraction of the clones does not appear; measured against another copy, unresolved V genes explain less than half of the discrepancy, and the remainder lacks a known reason. Clonal size and the V and J genes are those of that table, whereas D and trimming came from the DNA. Here the sample has around 50,000 clones; around 78% occur a single time. Clones ranked in the top ten supply approximately 0.65% of the sample.

Comment on this clone: Its target antigen remains unknown. It has no much larger one-base neighbor in the sample; base qualities were not kept.

The sequenced sample was memory CD4+ T cells from blood. This chain joins TRBV4-1 to TRBJ2-4; the D gene assignment is ambiguous. This clonotype originated in an adult in good health and CMV-seronegative. This receptor has the CDR3 CASSQDLPGFGAKNIQYF. The DNA sequence is given as TGCGCCAGCAGCCAAGATCTCCCGGGTTTCGGGGCCAAAAACATTCAGTACTTC.